Sequencing of this T cell receptor (beta chain) was carried out in a study of shared clonotypes between healthy human individuals. Overall study context: Sampling drew on donors who were a couple of women and three men aged 18 to 49. General study findings and limits: Roughly 4.6% of naive CD4 clonotypes were common to several donors. Generation probability values for non-shared clonotypes were lower than those for clonotypes shared by all four donors.

Germline V gene lookup returns CDR1 SGHTA and CDR2 FQGNSA. Trimming took 5 bases from V and 3 from J, leaving 19 bases between them. The CDR3 runs 17 residues. Naive CD8 isolation took CD45RO-negative cells positively selected for CCR7 and excluded terminally differentiated effector memory CD45RA+ cells. Regarding this clone: Its specificity is unknown.

Every subset had its genomic DNA shared out evenly among several immunoSEQ plates. The table came from immunoSEQ multiplex PCR; TCRdb's copy has only in-frame clones and leaves some out. The sample contains roughly 600,000 clones, 98% of which appear only once. The source of this sequence is a man aged 25-40 years in good health. V gene TRBV7-2 combines with J gene TRBJ2-2; maybe TRBD2 (5 bases). Input material: naive CD8+ T cells sorted from blood. The CDR3 protein is CASSPGVVSIDTGELFF. CDR3 nucleotides: TGTGCCAGCAGCCCCGGGGTGGTATCGATCGACACCGGGGAGCTGTTTTTT.